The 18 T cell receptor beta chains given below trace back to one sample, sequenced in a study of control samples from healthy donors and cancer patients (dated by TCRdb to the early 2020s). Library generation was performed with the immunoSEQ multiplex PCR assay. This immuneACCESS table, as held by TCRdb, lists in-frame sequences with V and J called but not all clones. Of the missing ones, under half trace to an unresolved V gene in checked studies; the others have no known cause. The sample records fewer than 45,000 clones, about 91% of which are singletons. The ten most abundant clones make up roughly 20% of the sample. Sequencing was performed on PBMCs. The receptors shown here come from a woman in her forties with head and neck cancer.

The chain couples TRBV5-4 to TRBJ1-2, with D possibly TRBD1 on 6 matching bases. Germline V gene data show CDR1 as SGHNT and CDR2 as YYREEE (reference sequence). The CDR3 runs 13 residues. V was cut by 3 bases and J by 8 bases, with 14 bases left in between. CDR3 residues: CASSSTGIEGYTF. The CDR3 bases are TGTGCCAGCAGCTCGACAGGTATAGAAGGCTACACCTTC.

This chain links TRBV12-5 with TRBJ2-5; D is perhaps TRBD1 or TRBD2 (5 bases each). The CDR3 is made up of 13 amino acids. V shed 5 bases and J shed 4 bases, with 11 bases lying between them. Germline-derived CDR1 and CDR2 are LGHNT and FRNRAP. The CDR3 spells CASGGERGETQYF. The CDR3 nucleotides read TGTGCTAGTGGTGGAGAGAGGGGAGAGACCCAGTACTTC.

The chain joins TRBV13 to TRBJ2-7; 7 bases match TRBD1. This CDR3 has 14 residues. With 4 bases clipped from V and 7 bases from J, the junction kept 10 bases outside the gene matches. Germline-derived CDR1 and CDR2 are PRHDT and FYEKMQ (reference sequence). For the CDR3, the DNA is TGTGCCAGCAGCTCGGGACAGTTCCCCGGGGAGCAGTACTTC. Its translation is CASSSGQFPGEQYF.

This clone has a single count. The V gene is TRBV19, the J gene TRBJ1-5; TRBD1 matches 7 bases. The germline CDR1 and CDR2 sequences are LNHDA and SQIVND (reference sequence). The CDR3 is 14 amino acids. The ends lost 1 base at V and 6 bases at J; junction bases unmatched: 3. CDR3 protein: CASSIGQGGQPQHF. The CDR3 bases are TGTGCCAGTAGTATAGGGCAGGGGGGTCAGCCCCAGCATTTT.

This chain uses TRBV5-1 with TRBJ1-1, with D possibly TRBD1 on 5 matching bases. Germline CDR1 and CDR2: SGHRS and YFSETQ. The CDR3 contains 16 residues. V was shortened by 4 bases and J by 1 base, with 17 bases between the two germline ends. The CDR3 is CASSPQLSGPNTEAFF. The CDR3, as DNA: TGCGCCAGCAGCCCGCAGTTGTCAGGGCCGAACACTGAAGCTTTCTTT.

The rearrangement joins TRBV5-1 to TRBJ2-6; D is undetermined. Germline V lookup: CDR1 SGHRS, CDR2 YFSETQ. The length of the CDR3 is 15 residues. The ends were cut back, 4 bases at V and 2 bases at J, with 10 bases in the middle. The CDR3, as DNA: TGCGCCAGCAGCATACGGACGGCTGGGGCCAACGTCCTGACTTTC. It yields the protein CASSIRTAGANVLTF.

This CDR3 is CATSRALRGRGTDTQYF. The CDR3 coding sequence is TGTGCCACCAGCAGAGCCCTACGCGGGAGGGGCACAGATACGCAGTATTTT. The chain recombines TRBV15 with TRBJ2-3; 9 nucleotides align to TRBD2. The CDR3 consists of 17 residues. Germline trimming cut 1 base from V and 1 base from J; bases unmatched to any gene: 6. The germline V gene encodes CDR1 LNHNV and CDR2 YYDKDF (reference sequence).

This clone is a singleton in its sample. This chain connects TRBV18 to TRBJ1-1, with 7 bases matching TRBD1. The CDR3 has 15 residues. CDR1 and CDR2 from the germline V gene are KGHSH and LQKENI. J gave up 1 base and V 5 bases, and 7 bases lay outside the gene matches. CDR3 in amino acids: CASSSSGTANTEAFF. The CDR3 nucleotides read TGTGCCAGCTCATCCTCCGGGACAGCGAACACTGAAGCTTTCTTT.

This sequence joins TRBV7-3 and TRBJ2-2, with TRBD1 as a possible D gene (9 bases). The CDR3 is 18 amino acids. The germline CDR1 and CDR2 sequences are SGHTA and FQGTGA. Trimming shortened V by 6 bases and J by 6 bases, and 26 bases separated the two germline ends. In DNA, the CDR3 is TGTGCCAGCAGGAGGACAGGGGCGGTTAGCGGGATCCCCGGGGAGCTGTTTTTT. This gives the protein CASRRTGAVSGIPGELFF.

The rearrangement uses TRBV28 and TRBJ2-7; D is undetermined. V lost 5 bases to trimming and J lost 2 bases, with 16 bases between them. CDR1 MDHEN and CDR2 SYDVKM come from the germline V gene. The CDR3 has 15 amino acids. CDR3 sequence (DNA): TGTGCCAGCAGTCTCCCCGGTGGCACCACCTACGAGCAGTACTTC. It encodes CASSLPGGTTYEQYF.

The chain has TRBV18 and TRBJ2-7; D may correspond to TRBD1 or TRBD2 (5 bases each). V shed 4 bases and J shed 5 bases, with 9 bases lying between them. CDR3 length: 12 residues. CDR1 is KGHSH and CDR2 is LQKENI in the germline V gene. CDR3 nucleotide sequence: TGTGCCAGCTCACAAAGGGACGACGAGCAGTACTTC. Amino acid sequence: CASSQRDDEQYF.

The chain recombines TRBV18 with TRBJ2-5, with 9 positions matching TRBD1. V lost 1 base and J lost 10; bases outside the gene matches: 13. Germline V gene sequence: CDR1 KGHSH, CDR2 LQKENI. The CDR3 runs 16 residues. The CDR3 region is CASSPRGPGQGVDQYF. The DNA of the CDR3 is TGTGCCAGCTCACCACGCGGACCGGGACAGGGAGTTGACCAGTACTTC.

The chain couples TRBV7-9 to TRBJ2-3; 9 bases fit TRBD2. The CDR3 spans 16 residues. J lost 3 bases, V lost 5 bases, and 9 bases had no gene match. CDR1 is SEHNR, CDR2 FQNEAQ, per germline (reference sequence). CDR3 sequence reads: CASSKGGGRATDTQYF. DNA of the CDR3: TGTGCCAGCAGCAAAGGAGGCGGGAGGGCAACAGATACGCAGTATTTT.

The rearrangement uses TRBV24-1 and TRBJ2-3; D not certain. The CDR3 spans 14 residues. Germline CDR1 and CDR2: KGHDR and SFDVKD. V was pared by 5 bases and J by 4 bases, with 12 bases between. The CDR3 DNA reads TGTGCCACCAGTGGCCGGGTAGGGTCAGATACGCAGTATTTT. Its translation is CATSGRVGSDTQYF.

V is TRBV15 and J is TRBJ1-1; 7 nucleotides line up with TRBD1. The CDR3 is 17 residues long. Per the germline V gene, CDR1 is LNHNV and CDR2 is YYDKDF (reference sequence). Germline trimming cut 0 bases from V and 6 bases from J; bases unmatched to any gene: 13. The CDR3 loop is CATSREYGSGGRSEAFF. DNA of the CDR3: TGTGCCACCAGCAGAGAGTATGGGTCAGGGGGGAGATCTGAAGCTTTCTTT.

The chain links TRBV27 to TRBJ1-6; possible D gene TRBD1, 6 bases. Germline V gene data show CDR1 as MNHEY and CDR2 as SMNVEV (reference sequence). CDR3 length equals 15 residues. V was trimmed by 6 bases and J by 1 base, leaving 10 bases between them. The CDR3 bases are TGTGCCAGCAGGGTCAGGGGATCCTATAATTCACCCCTCCACTTT. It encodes CASRVRGSYNSPLHF.

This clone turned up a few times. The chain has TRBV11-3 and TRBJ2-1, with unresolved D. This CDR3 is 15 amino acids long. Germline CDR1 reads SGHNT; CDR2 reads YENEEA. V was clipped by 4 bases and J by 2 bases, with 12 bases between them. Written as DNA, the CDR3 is TGTGCCAGCAGCTCAAATGGCCTGACCTACAATGAGCAGTTCTTC. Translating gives CASSSNGLTYNEQFF.

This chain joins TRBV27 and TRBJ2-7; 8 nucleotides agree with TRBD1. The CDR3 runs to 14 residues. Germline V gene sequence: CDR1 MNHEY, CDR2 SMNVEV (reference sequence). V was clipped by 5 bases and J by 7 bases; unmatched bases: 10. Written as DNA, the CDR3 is TGTGCCAGCAGTGCCACCGGGACAGGTCAAGAGCAGTACTTC. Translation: CASSATGTGQEQYF.